These 29 T cell receptor beta chains share one sample of origin, sequenced in a study of T-cell reconstitution after alpha-beta-depleted transplantation in children. The TCRbeta library was prepared with unique molecular identifiers. Using its own MiXCR run on the PCR reads, TCRdb lists one record per CDR3 protein. The sample shows about 360,000 distinct CDR3 sequences, 13% of them seen only once. The sample was PBMCs, taken from the stem cell graft. The receptors derive from a human donor who donated a stem cell graft to a child with Fanconi anemia.

This clonotype occurred a few times. The V and J genes are TRBV12-5 and TRBJ2-1, with D unclear. V lost 5 bases and J 8 bases, leaving 10 bases between the germline ends. Per the germline V gene, CDR1 is LGHNT and CDR2 is FRNRAP. This CDR3 contains 12 residues. The CDR3 sequence: CASGPSPDEQFF. The DNA for the CDR3 is TGTGCTAGTGGTCCCTCCCCTGATGAGCAGTTCTTC.

This clonotype appeared a few times. V is TRBV15 and J is TRBJ1-5; D possibly corresponds to TRBD1 (5 bases). CDR3 length: 14 amino acids. V lost 5 bases and J 9 bases, leaving 17 bases between the germline ends. CDR1 and CDR2 from the germline V gene are LNHNV and YYDKDF (reference sequence). CDR3 coding DNA: TGTGCCACCAGCTCCGGGGCGGGCCGTTTGCCCCAGCATTTT. Translating gives CATSSGAGRLPQHF.

Many counts were recorded for this clonotype. This rearrangement joins TRBV20-1 to TRBJ1-1; a weak D match, TRBD1 (6 bases). Germline lookup yields CDR1 DFQATT and CDR2 SNEGSKA (reference sequence). Trimming took 3 bases from V and 7 from J, leaving 9 bases between them. There are 11 residues in the CDR3. Written as DNA, the CDR3 is TGCAGTGCTAGGCAGGGGATTGAAGCTTTCTTT. Translating gives CSARQGIEAFF.

The V call is TRBV5-1, the J call TRBJ2-2; TRBD1 might be the D (6 bases). The CDR3 is 15 residues long. Germline V lookup: CDR1 SGHRS, CDR2 YFSETQ. V was trimmed by 7 bases and J by 1 base, leaving 14 bases between them. The CDR3 reads CASGRDNLNTGELFF. CDR3 nucleotide sequence: TGCGCCAGCGGACGGGACAATTTGAACACCGGGGAGCTGTTTTTT.

The sample holds many counts of this clonotype. The J gene is TRBJ2-4, the V gene TRBV20-1; tentative D call: TRBD1 (5 bases). CDR3 length equals 18 residues. Trimming cost V 6 bases and J 1 base, with 25 bases left between them. Germline V gene sequence: CDR1 DFQATT, CDR2 SNEGSKA (reference sequence). The CDR3 nucleotides are TGCAGTGCCACATTAGCAGGGCTTGCTCGTTTCGCCAAAAACATTCAGTACTTC. It codes for CSATLAGLARFAKNIQYF.

The rearrangement links TRBV6-2 or TRBV6-3 to TRBJ1-1; no clear D. V was shortened by 0 bases and J by 0 bases, with 11 bases between the two germline ends. Per the germline V gene, CDR1 is MNHEY and CDR2 is SVGEGT. This CDR3 spans 16 amino acids. The CDR3 loop is CASSYSGSFMNTEAFF. CDR3 DNA: TGTGCCAGCAGTTACTCGGGCAGTTTTATGAACACTGAAGCTTTCTTT.

The chain carries TRBV4-1 and TRBJ1-2; TRBD1 agrees at 7 bases. Germline values: CDR1 MGHRA, CDR2 YSYEKL. The V and J ends lost 2 bases and 4 bases, in that order; junction bases with no gene match: 4. The CDR3 is made up of 14 amino acids. The CDR3 region is CASSQKGTAYGYTF. CDR3 DNA sequence: TGCGCCAGCAGCCAAAAAGGGACAGCCTATGGCTACACCTTC.

The chain carries TRBV10-2 and TRBJ2-7, with D maybe TRBD2 (5 bases). V gave up 4 bases and J gave up 6 bases, with 7 bases separating them. Germline loops: CDR1 WSHSY, CDR2 SAAADI. This CDR3 comprises 11 residues. The CDR3: CASSVGGEQYF. CDR3 nucleotide sequence: TGCGCCAGCAGTGTAGGAGGCGAGCAGTACTTC.

The genes are TRBV13 and TRBJ2-7, with D unresolved. This CDR3 is 15 amino acids long. Trimming removed 2 bases at V and 2 bases at J, with 13 bases between. Germline V CDR1 and CDR2: PRHDT, FYEKMQ (reference sequence). The CDR3, as DNA: TGTGCCAGCAGCTTATCCCGAGCCGACCCCTACGAGCAGTACGTC. This sequence encodes CASSLSRADPYEQYV.

This clonotype was counted between two and nine times. This chain links TRBV5-6 with TRBJ2-1, with TRBD2 as a possible D gene (5 bases). This CDR3 comprises 14 residues. Germline V gene lookup returns CDR1 SGHDT and CDR2 YYEEEE. The ends were cut back, 4 bases at V and 8 bases at J, with 16 bases in the middle. The CDR3 DNA reads TGTGCCAGCAGCCCGACTCCCAACGGGGATGAGCAGTTCTTC. Its protein product is CASSPTPNGDEQFF.

The table lists this clonotype with a few counts. V gene TRBV28 combines with J gene TRBJ2-2; a possible D gene is TRBD2 (6 bases). CDR3 length equals 14 residues. Germline CDR1 MDHEN, CDR2 SYDVKM. V shed 7 bases and J shed 4 bases, with 13 bases lying between them. As DNA, the CDR3 is TGTGCCAGCAAGGAGGGATCGGGCACCGGGGAGCTGTTTTTT. Residues: CASKEGSGTGELFF.

At least ten counts were recorded for this clonotype. CDR3 sequence: CASSDDRGLRNGYTF. CDR3 DNA: TGTGCCAGCAGTGATGACAGGGGGCTGCGAAATGGCTACACCTTC. The chain uses TRBV6-1 and TRBJ1-2, with 10 bases lining up with TRBD1. The CDR3 has 15 amino acids. Germline-derived CDR1 and CDR2 are MNHNS and SASEGT. V trimming: 3 bases; J trimming: 6 bases; junction bases outside the gene matches: 7.

The CDR3 loop is CASSAQSASNTEAFF. The CDR3 coding sequence is TGCGCCAGCAGCGCCCAATCAGCCTCGAACACTGAAGCTTTCTTT. The chain is built from TRBV5-1 and TRBJ1-1; no clear D gene. Trimming shortened V by 4 bases and J by 1 base, and 14 bases separated the two germline ends. Germline V gives CDR1 SGHRS, CDR2 YFSETQ. This CDR3 region has 15 residues.

This clonotype was recorded a few times. The chain is built from TRBV7-9 and TRBJ1-1; no clear D. V was cut by 1 base and J by 1 base, with 16 bases left in between. The CDR3 loop spans 17 amino acids. Germline loops: CDR1 SEHNR, CDR2 FQNEAQ (reference sequence). The CDR3 bases are TGTGCCAGCAGCTTAGTGGGTGACGGGGATCGGAACACTGAAGCTTTCTTT. Translated: CASSLVGDGDRNTEAFF.

This clonotype was observed at least ten times. This sequence joins TRBV5-1 and TRBJ2-7; D gene ambiguous. From germline, CDR1 is SGHRS and CDR2 YFSETQ. Trimming shortened V by 0 bases and J by 4 bases, and 11 bases separated the two germline ends. The CDR3 consists of 14 residues. The CDR3 DNA is TGCGCCAGCAGCTTGGGGCTTGGGTTATACGAGCAGTACTTC. This translates into CASSLGLGLYEQYF.

The table lists this clonotype with a count of one. The chain has TRBV5-5 and TRBJ1-5; 11 nucleotides align to TRBD1. Germline V gene lookup returns CDR1 SGHKS and CDR2 YYEKEE (reference sequence). V was pared by 4 bases and J by 3 bases, with 6 bases of the junction left unmatched. The CDR3 consists of 16 residues. CDR3 bases: TGTGCCAGCAGCCCGGGGACAGGGGGAGACAATCAGCCCCAGCATTTT. Its translation: CASSPGTGGDNQPQHF.

This chain connects TRBV18 to TRBJ2-1, with TRBD2 matching over 9 bases. The V gene's germline CDR1 is KGHSH and CDR2 LQKENI. V was clipped by 4 bases and J by 15 bases; unmatched bases: 7. The CDR3 sequence is 12 residues long. In DNA, the CDR3 is TGTGCCAGCTCACGGACACCGGGACTAGCGTTCTTC. Amino acid sequence: CASSRTPGLAFF.

This clonotype was recorded a few times. J is TRBJ1-1 and V is TRBV3-1; D not resolved. Trimming removed 0 bases from V and 5 bases from J, with 10 bases in between. CDR1 is LGHDT, CDR2 YNNKEL, per germline (reference sequence). The CDR3 loop spans 14 amino acids. The CDR3 sequence is CASSQEGWLTEAFF. The CDR3 DNA sequence: TGTGCCAGCAGCCAAGAGGGTTGGTTAACTGAAGCTTTCTTT.

The genes are TRBV6-5 and TRBJ2-3; 10 bases agree with TRBD2. V lost 7 bases, J lost 6 bases, and 34 bases stayed unmatched. This CDR3 contains 23 residues. Germline CDR1 reads MNHEY; CDR2 reads SVGAGI. The DNA of the CDR3 is TGTGCCAGCAAGTCCCGTGTCGGCGGCGAGCGGGGGGGTAGGCGTGGGACGAAGGATACGCAGTATTTT. Amino acid sequence: CASKSRVGGERGGRRGTKDTQYF.

This clonotype was seen many times. The V call is TRBV29-1, the J call TRBJ1-2; maybe TRBD1 (5 bases). The CDR3 is 13 amino acids. V was pared by 6 bases and J by 2 bases, with 13 bases between. CDR1 and CDR2 from the germline V gene are SQVTM and ANQGSEA. The CDR3 DNA reads as TGCAGCGTGCAGCCCGGGGGGAACTATGGCTACACCTTC. It yields the protein CSVQPGGNYGYTF.

This clonotype was picked up a small number of times. The rearrangement links TRBV9 to TRBJ1-2; D perhaps matches TRBD1 (5 bases). Germline V gene lookup returns CDR1 SGDLS and CDR2 YYNGEE. Trimming shortened V by 3 bases and J by 3 bases, and 12 bases separated the two germline ends. This CDR3 has 14 residues. CDR3 coding DNA: TGTGCCAGCAGCGCGAGGGACTCAGACTATGGCTACACCTTC. Translating it yields CASSARDSDYGYTF. Filled out from reference TRBV9 and TRBJ1-2, the complete variable domain reads DSGVTQTPKHLITATGQRVTLRCSPRSGDLSVYWYQQSLDQGLQFLIQYYNGEERAKGNILERFSAQQFPDLHSELNLSSLELGDSALYFCASSARDSDYGYTFGSGTRLTVV.

This clonotype was detected ten times or more. The chain employs TRBV7-9 and TRBJ2-7, with D hard to call. The germline V gene encodes CDR1 SEHNR and CDR2 FQNEAQ (reference sequence). V lost 8 bases to trimming and J lost 0 bases, with 5 bases between them. The CDR3 totals 11 residues. The chain's CDR3 is CASESSYEQYF. CDR3 in DNA: TGTGCCAGCGAGAGCTCCTACGAGCAGTACTTC.

The rearrangement uses TRBV3-1 and TRBJ2-1; D is unresolved. The CDR3 loop spans 15 amino acids. Trimming cost V 1 base and J 3 bases, with 10 bases left between them. Per the germline V gene, CDR1 is LGHDT and CDR2 is YNNKEL (reference sequence). The CDR3, as DNA: TGTGCCAGCAGCCAAGTATATAGCAGCTACAATGAGCAGTTCTTC. Its protein product is CASSQVYSSYNEQFF.

V is TRBV12-3 or TRBV12-4 and J is TRBJ1-3; D gene ambiguous. The V gene lost 11 bases and the J gene lost 4 bases, with 15 bases spanning the gap. The CDR3 extends over 13 amino acids. CDR3 bases: TGTGCCTCTCGCGGGGTCCCCGGAAACACCATATATTTT. Its translation: CASRGVPGNTIYF.

The chain uses TRBV7-2 and TRBJ2-1, with D tentatively TRBD1 (6 bases). Trimming shortened V by 3 bases and J by 7 bases, and 16 bases separated the two germline ends. CDR1 is SGHTA, CDR2 FQGNSA, per germline. This CDR3 contains 15 residues. The CDR3 nucleotides are TGTGCCAGCAGCTTTTCGACAGGATTTTTGAATGAGCAGTTCTTC. Its protein is CASSFSTGFLNEQFF.

The J gene is TRBJ1-2, the V gene TRBV20-1; maybe TRBD1 (6 bases). The germline V gene has CDR1 DFQATT and CDR2 SNEGSKA (reference sequence). The CDR3 loop spans 11 amino acids. V lost 6 bases, J lost 14 bases, and 19 bases lay in between. CDR3 nucleotide sequence: TGCAGTGCGCCCGGAGTAGGGGGGATGACCTTC. This gives the protein CSAPGVGGMTF.

This clonotype was counted only a few times. The chain uses TRBV7-2 and TRBJ2-3, with D hard to call. The V gene's germline CDR1 is SGHTA and CDR2 FQGNSA. The CDR3 loop spans 13 amino acids. Trimming stripped 5 bases from V and 2 bases from J, with 8 bases between. The CDR3 sequence is CASSPRFTDTQYF. CDR3 DNA sequence: TGTGCCAGCAGCCCGCGATTCACAGATACGCAGTATTTT.

A few counts support this clonotype. V gene TRBV5-1 combines with J gene TRBJ2-5, with D possibly matching TRBD2 (5 bases). Germline CDR1 reads SGHRS; CDR2 reads YFSETQ. The CDR3 spans 13 residues. With 3 bases removed from V and 9 bases from J, the gap between germline ends came to 15 bases. In DNA form, the CDR3 reads TGCGCCAGCAGCTCGGCCCCAGAGGAGGCCCAGTACTTC. Encoded protein: CASSSAPEEAQYF.

The chain links TRBV5-1 to TRBJ2-5; D remains unclear. CDR1 is SGHRS, CDR2 YFSETQ, per germline. CDR3 length: 14 amino acids. V gave up 2 bases and J gave up 1 base, with 9 bases separating them. The CDR3 region has the DNA TGCGCCAGCAGCTTCGGATACAGCCAAGAGACCCAGTACTTC. This codes for CASSFGYSQETQYF. Using reference TRBV5-1 and TRBJ2-5 for the parts outside the CDR3, the full variable domain is KAGVTQTPRYLIKTRGQQVTLSCSPISGHRSVSWYQQTPGQGLQFLFEYFSETQRNKGNFPGRFSGRQFSNSRSEMNVSTLELGDSALYLCASSFGYSQETQYFGPGTRLLVL.